The next 31 T cell receptor beta chains were all read from a single sample in a study of T cells in Graves' hyperthyroidism and ophthalmopathy. Template material for amplifying TCR beta CDR3 regions consisted of RNA transcripts. HTBI primers were used for first-round RT-PCR of the TCR CDR3. MiXCR, run by TCRdb on the multiplex PCR reads, gives a single entry per CDR3 protein. The table has some 600,000 distinct CDR3 sequences, approximately 14% seen once. What was sequenced was blood. All receptors derive from a woman in her twenties or thirties with Graves' hyperthyroidism that later progressed to Graves' ophthalmopathy.

This clonotype was picked up many times. V and J are TRBV14 and TRBJ2-1; D may correspond to TRBD1 or TRBD2 (5 bases each). V was clipped by 0 bases and J by 7 bases, with 10 bases between them. This CDR3 has 14 amino acids. Germline lookup yields CDR1 SGHDN and CDR2 FVKESK. CDR3 region: CASSQDGTLNEQFF. Written as DNA, the CDR3 is TGTGCCAGCAGCCAAGATGGGACGTTAAATGAGCAGTTCTTC.

This clonotype was recorded only once. V gene TRBV6-9 combines with J gene TRBJ2-2, with D possibly being TRBD2 (5 bases). Germline CDR1 is MNHGY and CDR2 is SVAAGI. The CDR3 runs to 13 residues. Trimming removed 3 bases from V and 7 bases from J, with 9 bases in between. This chain's CDR3 is CASSYWTDGELFF. The CDR3, as DNA: TGTGCCAGCAGTTACTGGACTGACGGGGAGCTGTTTTTT.

In its sample, this clonotype was seen many times. The chain combines TRBV6-1 with TRBJ1-2, with D tentatively TRBD1 (5 bases). The CDR3 is made up of 13 amino acids. The V end lost 4 bases, the J end lost 6 bases, and 12 bases lay between the germline ends. Germline V CDR1 and CDR2: MNHNS, SASEGT. The CDR3 DNA is TGTGCCAGCAGTGTTTATGAGGGGAATGGCTACACCTTC. This sequence encodes CASSVYEGNGYTF.

Only a few counts were recorded for this clonotype. The gene calls are TRBV7-2 and TRBJ2-5, with 8 nucleotides matching TRBD1. This CDR3 region has 15 residues. The germline gives CDR1 SGHTA, CDR2 FQGNSA. Trimming removed 1 base from V and 2 bases from J; junction bases left unmatched: 3. CDR3 in DNA: TGTGCCAGCAGCTTAGGGACAGGGATTCAAGAGACCCAGTACTTC. The encoded protein is CASSLGTGIQETQYF. Full variable domain (missing parts from reference TRBV7-2 and TRBJ2-5): GAGVSQSPSNKVTEKGKDVELRCDPISGHTALYWYRQSLGQGLEFLIYFQGNSAPDKSGLPSDRFSAERTGGSVSTLTIQRTQQEDSAVYLCASSLGTGIQETQYFGPGTRLLVL.

In its sample, this clonotype was seen a few times. The chain employs TRBV19 and TRBJ2-7; 7 bases match TRBD1. This CDR3 has 15 amino acids. Looked up from germline, CDR1 is LNHDA and CDR2 is SQIVND (reference sequence). The junction had 4 bases not matched to a gene; V was cut back by 1 base and J by 1 base. The CDR3 protein is CASSIVGTASYEQYF. The CDR3 region has the DNA TGTGCCAGTAGTATAGTGGGGACAGCTTCCTACGAGCAGTACTTC. Looking up the rest from reference TRBV19 and TRBJ2-7 gives the full variable domain: DGGITQSPKYLFRKEGQNVTLSCEQNLNHDAMYWYRQDPGQGLRLIYYSQIVNDFQKGDIAEGYSVSREKKESFPLTVTSAQKNPTAFYLCASSIVGTASYEQYFGPGTRLTVT.

This clonotype came up many times. For the CDR3, the DNA is TGTGCCAGCAGTACAGGGTTTGGGAACACTGAAGCTTTCTTT. Translating it yields CASSTGFGNTEAFF. The chain has TRBV12-3 or TRBV12-4 and TRBJ1-1; tentative D call: TRBD1 (6 bases). Trimming took 5 bases from V and 1 from J, leaving 11 bases between them. This CDR3 has 14 amino acids.

In this sample, this clonotype turned up many times. The V call is TRBV3-1, the J call TRBJ1-6; 11 nucleotides line up with TRBD1. This CDR3 contains 14 residues. Germline-derived CDR1 and CDR2 are LGHDT and YNNKEL (reference sequence). The junction had 3 bases not matched to a gene; V was cut back by 10 bases and J by 4 bases. CDR3 loop: CATRDRGYNSPLHF. The CDR3 nucleotides are TGTGCCACCAGGGACAGGGGGTATAATTCACCCCTCCACTTT.

This clonotype has ten or more counts. The chain recombines TRBV29-1 with TRBJ1-2, with D hard to call. CDR3 length: 11 residues. Germline lookup yields CDR1 SQVTM and CDR2 ANQGSEA. The CDR3 coding sequence is TGCAGTGTCGGGAGCAACTATGGCTACACCTTC. This translates into CSVGSNYGYTF.

This clonotype was picked up many times. The V gene is TRBV25-1, the J gene TRBJ1-1; TRBD1 is a possible D gene (6 bases). The V end lost 3 bases, the J end lost 5 bases, and 16 bases lay between the germline ends. The CDR3 extends over 15 amino acids. The germline gives CDR1 MGHDK, CDR2 SYGVNS. CDR3 in amino acids: CASSDTGTYKTEAFF. The CDR3 DNA is TGTGCCAGCAGTGACACAGGGACTTACAAAACTGAAGCTTTCTTT.

The V and J genes are TRBV10-1 and TRBJ2-7; TRBD1 matches 7 bases. The germline gives CDR1 WNHNN, CDR2 SYGVQD (reference sequence). V dropped 3 bases and J dropped 4; count of bases not matched to a gene: 0. The CDR3 spans 12 residues. The CDR3 DNA reads TGCGCCAGCAGTGACAGGGGGTACGAGCAGTACTTC. Encoded protein: CASSDRGYEQYF.

About this clonotype: A much larger clone lies a single base off, so this may be a read error. The rearrangement joins TRBV5-1 to TRBJ2-2, with D unclear. The germline V gene has CDR1 SGHRS and CDR2 YFSETQ. This CDR3 contains 12 residues. CDR3 in DNA: TGCGCCAGCACCTTGGCGATAGGGGAGCTGTTTTTT. Translation: CASTLAIGELFF.

The chain couples TRBV7-9 to TRBJ2-5; TRBD1 is a possible D gene (6 bases). Germline-derived CDR1 and CDR2 are SEHNR and FQNEAQ (reference sequence). This CDR3 has 14 amino acids. Trimming pared 8 bases from V and 6 bases from J, leaving 19 bases between. CDR3 coding DNA: TGTGCCAGCCACCCTGGGGACATTTGGAAGACCCAGTACTTC. This codes for CASHPGDIWKTQYF.

There are many counts of this clonotype. The chain combines TRBV10-3 with TRBJ2-7; 12 bases agree with TRBD1. This CDR3 has 15 amino acids. Germline V CDR1 and CDR2: ENHRY, SYGVKD. J lost 6 bases, V lost 0 bases, and 3 bases had no gene match. The CDR3 DNA follows: TGTGCCATCAGTGAGTCGGGGGACAGGGGGCGCGAGCAGTACTTC. Its protein product is CAISESGDRGREQYF.

This clonotype was counted ten times or more. The chain uses TRBV28 and TRBJ1-2, with 12 bases identical to TRBD1. This CDR3 spans 17 amino acids. Germline values: CDR1 MDHEN, CDR2 SYDVKM. The V gene end was trimmed by 5 bases and the J gene end by 3 bases; junction bases not matched to a gene: 10. The CDR3 here is CASSTGTGGFLDYGYTF. The CDR3 DNA reads as TGTGCCAGCAGTACCGGGACAGGGGGCTTTCTTGACTATGGCTACACCTTC.

This clonotype was detected many times. The DNA for the CDR3 is TGTGCCAGCAGTGTCCGGCGCAATGAGCAGTTCTTC. This sequence encodes CASSVRRNEQFF. This chain uses TRBV3-1 with TRBJ2-1; no reliable D call. Germline values: CDR1 LGHDT, CDR2 YNNKEL (reference sequence). The CDR3 runs 12 residues. V was cut by 6 bases and J by 6 bases, with 9 bases left in between.

Comments on this clonotype: Being one base from a much bigger clone, this may be a read error. This chain joins TRBV27 and TRBJ2-1; D unresolved. The DNA end is more similar to TRBJ2-7, so the J call may be wrong. Germline CDR1 reads MNHEY; CDR2 reads SMNVEV (reference sequence). There are 11 residues in the CDR3. The CDR3 loop is CASKENNEQYF. The CDR3 DNA reads as TGTGCCAGCAAGGAGAACAATGAGCAGTACTTC.

This clonotype was counted ten times or more. The rearrangement links TRBV11-3 to TRBJ2-1; 10 bases align to TRBD2. The germline V gene encodes CDR1 SGHNT and CDR2 YENEEA. J gave up 0 bases and V 4 bases, and 15 bases lay outside the gene matches. The CDR3 is 20 amino acids. This CDR3 reads CASSSYPGLATASSYNEQFF. Written as DNA, the CDR3 is TGTGCCAGCAGCTCTTACCCGGGACTAGCGACTGCCAGCTCCTACAATGAGCAGTTCTTC. The full variable domain, completed using reference TRBV11-3 and TRBJ2-1, is EAGVVQSPRYKIIEKKQPVAFWCNPISGHNTLYWYLQNLGQGPELLIRYENEEAVDDSQLPKDRFSAERLKGVDSTLKIQPAELGDSAVYLCASSSYPGLATASSYNEQFFGPGTRLTVL.

This rearrangement joins TRBV7-9 to TRBJ1-2; TRBD1 is a possible D gene (6 bases). CDR3 length equals 13 residues. The V gene lost 3 bases and the J gene lost 4 bases, with 9 bases spanning the gap. Germline V gene sequence: CDR1 SEHNR, CDR2 FQNEAQ (reference sequence). CDR3 region: CASSFPGAYGYTF. The CDR3 region has the DNA TGTGCCAGCAGCTTCCCAGGGGCCTATGGCTACACCTTC.

This clonotype came up many times. The chain has TRBV27 and TRBJ2-2; TRBD2 matches 12 bases. The CDR3 contains 19 residues. Germline CDR1 and CDR2: MNHEY and SMNVEV (reference sequence). The trim removed 0 bases at V and 5 bases at J, leaving 10 bases unmatched. In DNA, the CDR3 is TGTGCCAGCAGTTTATCTCGGCTAGCGGGAGGGCCGCGGACCGGGGAGCTGTTTTTT. Encoded protein: CASSLSRLAGGPRTGELFF.

This clonotype was recorded at least ten times. The chain uses TRBV7-9 and TRBJ1-1; TRBD1 matches 8 bases. Per germline, CDR1 SEHNR and CDR2 FQNEAQ (reference sequence). The CDR3 covers 15 residues. The J segment lost 5 bases and the V segment lost 1 base, leaving 6 bases of the junction unmatched. The CDR3 coding sequence is TGTGCCAGCAGCTTAGAGACAGGGGAGAGGACTGAAGCTTTCTTT. Its translation: CASSLETGERTEAFF.

The chain recombines TRBV4-3 with TRBJ2-1; D is uncertain. This CDR3 comprises 14 residues. V lost 0 bases and J lost 6, with 9 bases in between. Per the germline V gene, CDR1 is LGHNA and CDR2 is YSLEER. CDR3 sequence: CASSQDWGFNEQFF. The CDR3 DNA reads as TGCGCCAGCAGCCAAGATTGGGGTTTCAATGAGCAGTTCTTC.

This clonotype has ten or more counts. The rearrangement joins TRBV18 to TRBJ1-5; 10 bases line up with TRBD1. This CDR3 is built from 15 residues. Germline values: CDR1 KGHSH, CDR2 LQKENI. Trimming took 8 bases from V and 5 from J; bases not matched to a gene: 9. CDR3 sequence (DNA): TGTGCCAGCACCGGGGGACAGGGGTTCGATCAGCCCCAGCATTTT. Protein: CASTGGQGFDQPQHF.

This clonotype has a count of ten or more. The rearrangement uses TRBV12-3 or TRBV12-4 and TRBJ1-5, with TRBD1 as a possible D gene (5 bases). The germline V and J ends were trimmed by 5 bases and 2 bases, with 13 bases remaining between them. There are 15 residues in the CDR3. CDR3 sequence: CASSPTGARNQPQHF. The CDR3 bases are TGTGCCAGCAGTCCTACTGGGGCCCGCAATCAGCCCCAGCATTTT.

This clonotype has a count of ten or more. The J gene is TRBJ1-1, the V gene TRBV29-1; TRBD1 aligns across 7 bases. The CDR3 covers 11 residues. Trimming cost V 3 bases and J 10 bases; bases outside gene matches: 5. Germline V gene lookup returns CDR1 SQVTM and CDR2 ANQGSEA. The DNA of the CDR3 is TGCAGCGTTGACCGGACAGGCGCAGCTTTCTTT. Translating gives CSVDRTGAAFF.

This clonotype showed up many times. The chain links TRBV27 to TRBJ2-3; D gene ambiguous. In germline, CDR1 is MNHEY, CDR2 SMNVEV (reference sequence). The V end lost 2 bases, the J end lost 6 bases, and 9 bases lay between the germline ends. This CDR3 is built from 13 residues. The CDR3 sequence is CASSLSLGDTQYF. DNA of the CDR3: TGTGCCAGCAGTTTAAGTCTAGGGGATACGCAGTATTTT.

The chain uses TRBV5-5 and TRBJ1-4; 9 bases fit TRBD1. Germline CDR1 SGHKS, CDR2 YYEKEE (reference sequence). Trimming took 3 bases from V and 6 from J; bases not matched to a gene: 6. This CDR3 spans 15 amino acids. DNA of the CDR3: TGTGCCAGCAGCTCCACAGGGGGCTCTTATGAAAAACTGTTTTTT. This gives the protein CASSSTGGSYEKLFF.

This clonotype occurred many times. J is TRBJ1-6 and V is TRBV14; D is undetermined. Trimming took 5 bases from V and 5 from J, leaving 7 bases between them. Germline CDR1 reads SGHDN; CDR2 reads FVKESK. This CDR3 is built from 13 residues. The CDR3, as DNA: TGTGCCAGCAGCACACTGAATAATTCACCCCTCCACTTT. Its translation is CASSTLNNSPLHF. Using reference TRBV14 and TRBJ1-6 for the parts outside the CDR3, the full variable domain is EAGVTQFPSHSVIEKGQTVTLRCDPISGHDNLYWYRRVMGKEIKFLLHFVKESKQDESGMPNNRFLAERTGGTYSTLKVQPAELEDSGVYFCASSTLNNSPLHFGNGTRLTVT.

The chain combines TRBV29-1 with TRBJ2-7, with 7 positions matching TRBD2. The J segment lost 3 bases and the V segment lost 0 bases, leaving 14 bases of the junction unmatched. This CDR3 has 17 residues. Germline CDR1 and CDR2: SQVTM and ANQGSEA. CDR3 amino acids: CSVEDHVGATSYYEQYF. The CDR3, as DNA: TGCAGCGTTGAAGATCACGTGGGCGCGACTAGCTACTACGAGCAGTACTTC.

This clonotype was picked up many times. V and J are TRBV12-5 and TRBJ1-1; 8 nucleotides match TRBD1. This CDR3 has 15 residues. Germline V gene data show CDR1 as LGHNT and CDR2 as FRNRAP. After removal of 5 bases from V and 1 base from J, the junction contained 6 bases not matched to a gene. The CDR3 bases are TGTGCTAGTGGTCCGGACAGGGCCAGGAACACTGAAGCTTTCTTT. Translation gives CASGPDRARNTEAFF.

This clonotype was picked up many times. J is TRBJ2-1 and V is TRBV11-2; 10 nucleotides line up with TRBD1. V shed 9 bases and J 3 bases; nucleotides not matched to a gene: 11. The CDR3 is made up of 16 amino acids. The germline gives CDR1 SGHAT, CDR2 FQNNGV. CDR3 sequence: CASLKPGTGVYNEQFF. The CDR3 bases are TGTGCCAGTCTCAAGCCCGGGACAGGGGTCTACAATGAGCAGTTCTTC.

This clonotype was recorded at least ten times. The chain has TRBV11-3 and TRBJ2-7; D remains ambiguous. Trimming took 1 base from V and 1 from J, leaving 11 bases between them. CDR1 and CDR2 (germline): SGHNT, YENEEA. The length of the CDR3 is 15 residues. This CDR3 reads CASSLGPLASYEQYF. As DNA, the CDR3 is TGTGCCAGCAGCTTAGGCCCCTTGGCGTCCTACGAGCAGTACTTC.